The text below deals with one TCR beta chain. What it recognizes is unknown. These data come from a study of cytomegalovirus exposure and HLA in healthy donors. Overall study results and limits: Equally common other TCR beta chains were less clonally expanded than HLA-associated ones, a later analysis found. A later analysis linked about 17,000 TCR beta sequences to HLA alleles at 0.05 false discovery rate. Some public TCRs appeared in many individuals, while most sequences were rare.

Primers included in the PCR were 60 Vbeta and 13 Jbeta primers. The method was immunoSEQ multiplex PCR; TCRdb's version includes in-frame clones alone and lacks a portion of them. Among some 170,000 clones, about 80% were seen once, and the ten largest hold under 2.5%. Germline V gene lookup returns CDR1 LNHDA and CDR2 SQIVND (reference sequence). The CDR3 has 13 residues. The V end was cut by 3 bases, the J end by 5 bases, with 10 bases between. Sequenced input: PBMCs. The chain has TRBV19 and TRBJ2-5; maybe TRBD1 (6 bases). This clonotype was sampled from a woman aged 25 to 45 in good health and CMV-seronegative. CDR3 DNA: TGTGCCAGTAGTATTGGTCAGGGGGAGACCCAGTACTTC. Protein product: CASSIGQGETQYF.